This is a list of T cell receptor beta chains from one sample in a study of T cells in Graves' hyperthyroidism and ophthalmopathy. TCRdb reprocessed the multiplex PCR reads via MiXCR and lists one record per CDR3 protein. The data show about 570,000 distinct CDR3 sequences, 35% to 55% seen once. Material for sequencing was peripheral blood or thyroid tissue (not recorded which). Receptors originate from an adult woman with Graves' disease, either hyperthyroidism or ophthalmopathy (not recorded which). The CDR3 runs from the conserved cysteine through the conserved F or W. A D gene is named only where the DNA matches it firmly. Only part of the rows carry a size: once, few, many, or a class if the clone is expanded.

>TRBJ1-2|.|TRBV7-2|.
CASSSQTLWNGYTF
TGTGCCAGCAGCTCCCAGACTCTTTGGAATGGCTACACCTTC
>TRBJ2-3|TRBD1|TRBV12-5|.
CASGLAKPGQGNTQYF
TGTGCTAGTGGTTTGGCAAAACCGGGACAGGGTAATACGCAGTATTTT
>TRBJ1-1|.|TRBV20-1|.
CSARGGQRSTEAFF
TGCAGTGCTAGAGGCGGACAGCGGAGCACTGAAGCTTTCTTT
>TRBJ2-3|TRBD2|TRBV15|.
CATRVTSGPSTDTQYF
TGTGCCACCAGGGTTACTAGCGGGCCTAGCACAGATACGCAGTATTTT
>TRBJ2-6|.|TRBV11-1|.
CASSTLGVRANVLTF
TGTGCCAGCAGCACCCTGGGAGTTAGGGCCAACGTCCTGACTTTC
>TRBJ1-2|.|TRBV12-3/TRBV12-4|many
CASRSGRRGRDGYTF
TGTGCCAGCAGGTCCGGGCGTCGGGGCAGGGATGGCTACACCTTC
>TRBJ1-2|.|TRBV24-1|.
CATSGGQDHYGHTF
TGTGCCACCAGTGGAGGGCAGGACCACTATGGCCACACCTTC
>TRBJ1-1|.|TRBV5-1|many
CASSTLQGNTEAFF
TGCGCCAGCAGCACACTCCAAGGGAACACTGAAGCTTTCTTT
>TRBJ1-2|.|TRBV6-6|many
CASEAGAFVGYTF
TGTGCCAGCGAGGCAGGGGCTTTCGTTGGCTACACCTTC
>TRBJ2-7|.|TRBV20-1|many
CSACIVSEQYF
TGCAGTGCGTGTATCGTTTCAGAGCAGTACTTC
>TRBJ1-2|.|TRBV7-8|.
CASSPLVSTGAYGYTF
TGTGCCAGCAGCCCCCTAGTCTCAACGGGAGCCTATGGCTACACCTTC